This is a list of T cell receptor beta chains from one sample in a study of human T cells and chemical hapten exposure. TCRdb passed the RACE reads through MiXCR, listing each CDR3 protein once. The repertoire has around 99,000 distinct CDR3 sequences, under 15% of them found once; the top ten carry over 2%. The sample was whole blood, taken in connection with sensitization to the hapten diphenylcyclopropenone (DPC). The receptors stem from a woman in her thirties or forties with alopecia areata. Some clones in this sample may be carry-over from other donors' samples. CDR3s include the opening cysteine and the closing phenylalanine or tryptophan. The D gene is left open where the match is weak.

>TRBD2|TRBV19|TRBJ2-1
CASSIAGGSYNEQFF
>-|TRBV5-1|TRBJ2-1
CASSYGRNNEQFF
>-|TRBV29-1|TRBJ2-1
CSGSDPRGEQFF
>TRBD1|TRBV29-1|TRBJ2-4
CSVQGQPSVPIQYF
>TRBD1|TRBV29-1|TRBJ2-1
CSVTGGPSSYNEQFF
>TRBD2|TRBV20-1|TRBJ2-4
CSAVIVLAGGKNIQYF
>TRBD1|TRBV7-7|TRBJ2-1
CASSFDRASWNEQFF
>TRBD1|TRBV28|TRBJ2-7
CASSLGTDYEQYF
>TRBD2|TRBV7-6|TRBJ2-1
CASSSREGGRNEQFF
>TRBD1|TRBV28|TRBJ1-5
CASSPGTGRNQPQHF
>-|TRBV19|TRBJ1-5
CASSITQGFQGQPQHF
>TRBD2|TRBV10-3|TRBJ2-1
CAIRALAGDYNEQFF
>TRBD1|TRBV28|TRBJ1-1
CASDQGAEAFF
>-|TRBV6-2/TRBV6-3|TRBJ2-2
CASSYLRDTGELFF
>-|TRBV28|TRBJ2-1
CASNTRRSYNEQFF
>-|TRBV5-1|TRBJ2-1
CASSKTSNEQFF
>-|TRBV12-3/TRBV12-4|TRBJ1-2
CASSFSGYGYTF
>TRBD1|TRBV2|TRBJ2-7
CASSGRDRLSYEQYF
>TRBD1|TRBV6-6|TRBJ2-3
CASTLGGGRRDTQYF
>-|TRBV12-3/TRBV12-4|TRBJ1-1
CASSLARALPTEAFF
>TRBD2|TRBV5-4|TRBJ2-1
CASSSNGGLAGGREQFF
>TRBD1|TRBV28|TRBJ1-5
CASSSGTGGLGYSNQPQHF
>TRBD2|TRBV6-1|TRBJ2-7
CASSAGGGRASYEQYF
>-|TRBV7-9|TRBJ2-2
CASSFPIEPNTGELFF
>TRBD2|TRBV11-2|TRBJ2-5
CASSPAAGEGQETQYF
>-|TRBV30|TRBJ1-5
CAWSVQGNQPQHF
>-|TRBV12-3/TRBV12-4|TRBJ1-4
CASSLSDEKLFF
>-|TRBV7-2|TRBJ2-1
CASSSQGSSYNEQFF
>TRBD1|TRBV30|TRBJ1-2
CAWSSGQGFYGYTF
>-|TRBV28|TRBJ1-6
CASSSSSYNSPLHF
>-|TRBV29-1|TRBJ2-1
CSVEDVEPNNEQFF
>-|TRBV12-3/TRBV12-4|TRBJ2-3
CASSKFDTQYF
>-|TRBV11-3|TRBJ2-1
CASSPGTVSYNEQFF
>-|TRBV28|TRBJ1-4
CASSLPPEKLFF
>-|TRBV5-4|TRBJ1-1
CASSSVGTYNTEAFF
>TRBD2|TRBV14|TRBJ2-3
CASSQVWLAGSTDTQYF
>-|TRBV7-9|TRBJ1-2
CASSATNYGYTF
>-|TRBV30|TRBJ1-1
CAWSGLNTEAFF